The T cell receptor (beta chain) described here comes from a study of T cell responses to AZD1222 COVID-19 vaccine. Study summary: Analyses pooled second doses at about 4 or about 12 weeks.

Points from the study as a whole: Donors in the cohort were predominantly white British and more often female, and clonal diversity was possibly underestimated. Among vaccine-associated CD4 TCRs, coverage spanned spike, with dominance at 160-218 and 743-854. At study baseline, merely five or six AZD1222 recipients were seropositive.

V dropped 0 bases and J dropped 2; count of bases not matched to a gene: 0. Germline assignment: CDR1 KGHSH and CDR2 LQKENI. The CDR3 consists of 14 residues. Produced via immunoSEQ multiplex PCR; TCRdb's table is partial and in-frame only. The table lists fewer than 200,000 clones, about 90% of them singletons, with under 8% in the top ten. Notes on this clone: Its specificity is not known. Other DNA sequences in the same sample also yield this CDR3.

The receptor comes from an adult in good health. The V call is TRBV18, the J call TRBJ1-2; 7 bases line up with TRBD1. This material consisted of peripheral blood, taken on day 0 of AZD1222 vaccination. The CDR3 spells CASSPPGQNYGYTF. The CDR3 nucleotides are TGTGCCAGCTCACCACCGGGACAGAACTATGGCTACACCTTC.